This T cell receptor (beta chain) was recovered during a study of PD-1 blockade in classical Hodgkin lymphoma. About this clone: What it binds is not known.

General study results and limits: Baseline TCR diversity was reportedly lower in newly diagnosed patients than in healthy donors. It was reported as lower still in relapsed/refractory patients.

The protocol was immunoSEQ multiplex PCR, while the TCRdb copy is restricted to in-frame clones and leaves out a portion. The data contain around 6,000 clones, roughly 53% of them singletons. Each of the patients experienced relapse following autologous stem cell transplantation, and their brentuximab vedotin exposure differed. Magnetic negative selection of thawed PBMCs yielded the CD8+ T cells. Sample: CD8+ T cells from blood, taken at baseline. This sequence originates from a human donor with classical Hodgkin lymphoma.

The CDR3 is CASSPTGVRNQPQHF. CDR3 bases: TGTGCCAGCAGTCCAACAGGAGTCCGCAATCAGCCCCAGCATTTT. J is TRBJ1-5 and V is TRBV6-5; a weak D match, TRBD1 (5 bases). This CDR3 comprises 15 residues. Deletions cut 5 bases from V and 2 bases from J, with 13 bases between. The V gene's germline CDR1 is MNHEY and CDR2 SVGAGI.